These 22 T cell receptor beta chains were sequenced from one sample in a study of cytomegalovirus exposure and HLA in healthy donors. The PCR was carried out with 60 Vbeta primers and 13 Jbeta primers. Profiled with immunoSEQ multiplex PCR; TCRdb holds only in-frame clones, not every one. Seen in this sample are approximately 150,000 clones; the ten most common clones hold about 2.2%. The sequenced material came from PBMCs. These receptors originate from a woman younger than 35 in good health and CMV-seronegative.

The rearrangement uses TRBV29-1 and TRBJ2-5; D is uncertain. The closer fit of TRBJ2-7 to the DNA end suggests the J call may be wrong. The CDR3 has 12 residues. Germline CDR1 and CDR2: SQVTM and ANQGSEA. Here the CDR3 DNA reads TGCAGCGTCCGAACAGAGCCTTACGAGCAGTACTTC. Amino acid sequence: CSVRTEPYEQYF.

J is TRBJ1-1 and V is TRBV18, with TRBD1 matching 11 bases. The V and J ends lost 3 bases and 6 bases, in that order; junction bases with no gene match: 9. CDR1 KGHSH and CDR2 LQKENI come from the germline V gene. This CDR3 spans 16 amino acids. CDR3 DNA sequence: TGTGCCAGCTCACCCCCGGGACAGGGGGGTTTCGCTGAAGCTTTCTTT. Residues: CASSPPGQGGFAEAFF.

With regard to this clone: One end of the junction does not line up with germline, which may come from a read error. The J gene is TRBJ2-3, the V gene TRBV11-3; D may be TRBD2 (5 bases). There are 12 residues in the CDR3. Germline V gene data show CDR1 as SGHNT and CDR2 as YENEEA. Written as DNA, the CDR3 is TGTGCCAGCAGCTTACGAGGGAGCCTGTTGGTTTTT. Its translation: CASSLRGSLLVF.

V and J are TRBV2 and TRBJ2-5; possibly TRBD1 for D (6 bases). The CDR3 contains 14 residues. Trimming cost V 6 bases and J 2 bases, with 13 bases left between them. CDR1 and CDR2 from the germline V gene are SNHLY and FYNNEI. The CDR3 region is CASRGTTQQETQYF. CDR3 in DNA: TGTGCCAGCAGAGGGACAACCCAACAAGAGACCCAGTACTTC.

The chain combines TRBV5-6 with TRBJ2-4; TRBD1 aligns across 8 bases. V lost 4 bases, J lost 2 bases, and 5 bases stayed unmatched. Germline CDR1 reads SGHDT; CDR2 reads YYEEEE. This CDR3 has 15 amino acids. In nucleotides, the CDR3 is TGTGCCAGCAGCCGGGACAGGTTAACCAAAAACATTCAGTACTTC. It specifies CASSRDRLTKNIQYF.

As for this clone: A read error may account for a junction end that differs from germline. This chain joins TRBV9 and TRBJ1-1; no reliable D call. Germline CDR1 is SGDLS and CDR2 is YYNGEE. This CDR3 spans 13 amino acids. This chain's CDR3 is CASSAGVNAEAFF. The CDR3 nucleotides are TGTGCCAGCAGCGCCGGGGTGAACGCTGAAGCTTTCTTT.

V gene TRBV6-5 combines with J gene TRBJ2-7; a possible D gene is TRBD2 (5 bases). This CDR3 has 14 residues. The V gene's germline CDR1 is MNHEY and CDR2 SVGAGI. The germline V and J ends were trimmed by 4 bases and 3 bases, with 13 bases remaining between them. The CDR3 region has the DNA TGTGCCAGCAGTTTGGGGAGTCGGGGCTACGAGCAGTACTTC. Translation: CASSLGSRGYEQYF.

The chain carries TRBV11-2 and TRBJ1-2, with 9 bases fitting TRBD1. V lost 5 bases to trimming and J lost 8 bases; unmatched junction nucleotides: 15. Germline CDR1 is SGHAT and CDR2 is FQNNGV. This CDR3 is 16 amino acids long. The DNA of the CDR3 is TGTGCCAGCAGCCACGACAGGGGGACAAGTTTTAGGGGCTACACCTTC. The encoded protein is CASSHDRGTSFRGYTF.

The V call is TRBV18, the J call TRBJ2-5, with TRBD1 matching over 11 bases. The ends lost 0 bases at V and 4 bases at J; junction bases unmatched: 4. CDR3 length: 16 residues. From germline, CDR1 is KGHSH and CDR2 LQKENI. Written as DNA, the CDR3 is TGTGCCAGCTCACCACCGTTCGGGACAGGGGGAGAGACCCAGTACTTC. This sequence encodes CASSPPFGTGGETQYF.

The rearrangement links TRBV13 to TRBJ2-1; 7 bases agree with TRBD1. After removal of 6 bases from V and 4 bases from J, the junction contained 9 bases not matched to a gene. CDR1 is PRHDT and CDR2 is FYEKMQ in the germline V gene (reference sequence). The CDR3 spans 15 residues. This chain's CDR3 is CASRPRDRAYNEQFF. CDR3 DNA sequence: TGTGCCAGCAGACCTCGGGACAGAGCGTACAATGAGCAGTTCTTC.

The chain combines TRBV28 with TRBJ2-6; TRBD1 is a possible D gene (5 bases). CDR3 length equals 17 residues. V shed 3 bases and J shed 2 bases, with 14 bases lying between them. Germline V CDR1 and CDR2: MDHEN, SYDVKM. The CDR3 protein is CASSFDSSGAGANVLTF. Here the CDR3 DNA reads TGTGCCAGCAGTTTTGACAGTTCAGGAGCTGGGGCCAACGTCCTGACTTTC.

CDR3 nucleotide sequence: TGTGCCAGCAGCTTCTTAGCCTACGAGCAGTACTTC. Translating gives CASSFLAYEQYF. The chain recombines TRBV7-2 with TRBJ2-7, with no clear D. Trimming took 3 bases from V and 2 from J, leaving 5 bases between them. CDR1 SGHTA and CDR2 FQGNSA come from the germline V gene. This CDR3 is 12 amino acids long.

The V call is TRBV28, the J call TRBJ2-7, with D perhaps TRBD2 (5 bases). V was trimmed by 7 bases and J by 4 bases, leaving 8 bases between them. Per germline, CDR1 MDHEN and CDR2 SYDVKM. The CDR3 runs 11 residues. The CDR3 DNA reads TGTGCCAGCAAGGGCGGGTACGAGCAGTACTTC. The encoded protein is CASKGGYEQYF.

The chain links TRBV7-9 to TRBJ2-1; D not resolved. The CDR3 consists of 15 residues. Between the trimmed V and J ends, which lost 3 bases and 0 bases, there was a span of 9 bases. CDR1 is SEHNR, CDR2 FQNEAQ, per germline (reference sequence). The CDR3 sequence: CASSFGGSSYNEQFF. The CDR3 nucleotides are TGTGCCAGCAGCTTCGGCGGTAGCTCCTACAATGAGCAGTTCTTC.

The rearrangement links TRBV5-6 to TRBJ2-7; D gene unclear. Trimming took 0 bases from V and 3 from J, leaving 19 bases between them. CDR1 SGHDT and CDR2 YYEEEE come from the germline V gene. This CDR3 region has 17 residues. The CDR3 nucleotides are TGTGCCAGCAGCTTGGCCGGAGAGCTAAAAGTAGTCTACGAGCAGTACTTC. It encodes CASSLAGELKVVYEQYF.

This chain uses TRBV5-1 with TRBJ2-7; D may be TRBD2 (7 bases). Deletions cut 5 bases from V and 2 bases from J, with 20 bases between. The CDR3 loop spans 16 amino acids. From germline, CDR1 is SGHRS and CDR2 YFSETQ. The CDR3 sequence: CASSLKGGGSPYEQYF. The CDR3 nucleotides read TGCGCCAGCAGTCTTAAGGGGGGGGGCTCCCCCTACGAGCAGTACTTC.

The rearrangement links TRBV5-4 to TRBJ2-2, with 8 bases lining up with TRBD2. Germline V gene lookup returns CDR1 SGHNT and CDR2 YYREEE (reference sequence). V lost 4 bases, J lost 6 bases, and 8 bases stayed unmatched. CDR3 length equals 15 residues. Here the CDR3 DNA reads TGTGCCAGCAGCCAGGGACTAGTTGAAGCCGGGGAGCTGTTTTTT. Translating it yields CASSQGLVEAGELFF.

The J gene is TRBJ2-5, the V gene TRBV5-4; a possible D gene is TRBD2 (6 bases). The CDR3 runs 16 residues. In germline, CDR1 is SGHNT, CDR2 YYREEE (reference sequence). V gave up 0 bases and J gave up 2 bases, with 14 bases separating them. CDR3 amino acids: CASSLGRDRPQETQYF. In nucleotides, the CDR3 is TGTGCCAGCAGCTTGGGGCGGGATCGTCCTCAAGAGACCCAGTACTTC.

J is TRBJ1-3 and V is TRBV29-1; 7 bases align to TRBD1. The CDR3 consists of 13 residues. Germline V gene data show CDR1 as SQVTM and CDR2 as ANQGSEA. The V and J ends lost 5 bases and 2 bases, in that order; junction bases with no gene match: 3. CDR3 residues: CSVRRGTGNTIYF. CDR3 sequence (DNA): TGCAGCGTTCGCAGGGGGACTGGAAACACCATATATTTT.

The chain is built from TRBV6-5 and TRBJ1-2; the D gene is possibly TRBD1 (5 bases). V lost 3 bases to trimming and J lost 8 bases, with 16 bases between them. The CDR3 consists of 14 residues. The germline gives CDR1 MNHEY, CDR2 SVGAGI. This chain's CDR3 is CASSYRDYGRGYTF. For the CDR3, the DNA is TGTGCCAGCAGTTATAGGGACTACGGCCGGGGCTACACCTTC.

V and J are TRBV30 and TRBJ1-1, with D tentatively TRBD1 (5 bases). The CDR3 has 13 amino acids. From germline, CDR1 is GTSNPN and CDR2 SVGIG (reference sequence). V was pared by 0 bases and J by 1 base, with 6 bases between. The CDR3 DNA follows: TGTGCCTGGAGTGTGACAGCGAACACTGAAGCTTTCTTT. This codes for CAWSVTANTEAFF.

The J gene is TRBJ2-3, the V gene TRBV7-3; D may be TRBD1 (6 bases). This CDR3 is built from 15 residues. Trimming cost V 2 bases and J 2 bases, with 11 bases left between them. Germline values: CDR1 SGHTA, CDR2 FQGTGA. The CDR3 DNA reads TGTGCCAGCAGCTTAGGGGCAGGGGCCACAGATACGCAGTATTTT. Protein product: CASSLGAGATDTQYF. Complete variable domain (other parts from reference TRBV7-3 and TRBJ2-3): GAGVSQTPSNKVTEKGKYVELRCDPISGHTALYWYRQSLGQGPEFLIYFQGTGAADDSGLPNDRFFAVRPEGSVSTLKIQRTERGDSAVYLCASSLGAGATDTQYFGPGTRLTVL.